One sample yielded the 10 T cell receptor beta chains listed below, sequenced in a study of blood T cell repertoires in COVID-19. Measured with immunoSEQ multiplex PCR; TCRdb has only the in-frame clones, and not every one. Found here are around 34,000 clones, approximately 80% of them singletons; the top ten hold about 15%. Sequencing was performed on peripheral blood. These receptors all come from a woman aged 65 to 85 with acute or convalescent COVID-19.

This chain uses TRBV2 with TRBJ2-2; D is possibly TRBD1 (5 bases). Trimming stripped 6 bases from V and 0 bases from J, with 11 bases between. Germline CDR1 is SNHLY and CDR2 is FYNNEI. The CDR3 length is 15 residues. Written as DNA, the CDR3 is TGTGCCAGCAGGCCCGGACATACGAACACCGGGGAGCTGTTTTTT. Translated, it gives CASRPGHTNTGELFF.

The genes are TRBV2 and TRBJ2-3, with D hard to call. Per the germline V gene, CDR1 is SNHLY and CDR2 is FYNNEI. V lost 5 bases to trimming and J lost 5 bases, with 5 bases between them. This CDR3 region has 11 residues. The CDR3 nucleotides are TGTGCCAGCAGTTTACAAGATACGCAGTATTTT. Protein: CASSLQDTQYF.

This rearrangement joins TRBV18 to TRBJ2-7, with 8 bases lining up with TRBD2. The CDR3 runs 17 residues. CDR1 KGHSH and CDR2 LQKENI come from the germline V gene. Trimming removed 2 bases from V and 0 bases from J; junction bases left unmatched: 9. The CDR3 nucleotides read TGTGCCAGCTCACCAACGGCGTGGGGGACTAGCTCCTACGAGCAGTACTTC. Residues: CASSPTAWGTSSYEQYF.

CDR3 amino acids: CASSSGTGGEWDNQPQHF. The DNA for the CDR3 is TGTGCCAGCAGTTCAGGTACAGGCGGGGAGTGGGACAATCAGCCCCAGCATTTT. V gene TRBV27 combines with J gene TRBJ1-5; possibly TRBD1 for D (5 bases). The V end lost 4 bases, the J end lost 3 bases, and 22 bases lay between the germline ends. The CDR3 covers 18 residues. Per germline, CDR1 MNHEY and CDR2 SMNVEV (reference sequence).

This clone qualifies as medium-sized. The chain carries TRBV7-8 and TRBJ2-7; D unresolved. Germline-derived CDR1 and CDR2 are SGHVS and FQNEAQ. V shed 5 bases and J shed 3 bases, with 17 bases lying between them. CDR3 length: 15 amino acids. CDR3 DNA: TGTGCCAGCAGCCTGCTGGTGGGCTCACTCTACGAGCAGTACTTC. The encoded protein is CASSLLVGSLYEQYF.

This clone came up a few times. The chain links TRBV25-1 to TRBJ1-1; no clear D. This CDR3 is 17 amino acids long. Germline CDR1 and CDR2: MGHDK and SYGVNS. The V end was cut by 3 bases, the J end by 5 bases, with 22 bases between. CDR3 region: CASSEPGGYGGKTEAFF. The CDR3 bases are TGTGCCAGCAGTGAGCCGGGAGGGTACGGAGGAAAAACTGAAGCTTTCTTT. The variable domain in full, completed from reference TRBV25-1 and TRBJ1-1, reads EADIYQTPRYLVIGTGKKITLECSQTMGHDKMYWYQQDPGMELHLIHYSYGVNSTEKGDLSSESTVSRIRTEHFPLTLESARPSHTSQYLCASSEPGGYGGKTEAFFGQGTRLTVV.

The rearrangement links TRBV14 to TRBJ2-7; the match to TRBD1 covers 7 bases. The CDR3 covers 14 residues. From germline, CDR1 is SGHDN and CDR2 FVKESK. The junction had 6 bases not matched to a gene; V was cut back by 7 bases and J by 0 bases. As DNA, the CDR3 is TGTGCCAGCACCAAACAGGGGCTCTCCTACGAGCAGTACTTC. Translation gives CASTKQGLSYEQYF.

This chain connects TRBV25-1 to TRBJ1-2; 7 bases are a match to TRBD1. From germline, CDR1 is MGHDK and CDR2 SYGVNS. CDR3 size: 12 residues. V trimming: 7 bases; J trimming: 4 bases; junction bases outside the gene matches: 3. CDR3 region: CASMGTAYGYTF. CDR3 DNA: TGTGCCAGCATGGGGACAGCCTATGGCTACACCTTC.

J is TRBJ2-3 and V is TRBV4-1; tentative D call: TRBD1 (5 bases). The CDR3 covers 15 residues. Germline assignment: CDR1 MGHRA and CDR2 YSYEKL. V lost 1 base and J lost 1, with 9 bases in between. CDR3 DNA: TGCGCCAGCAGCCAAGGACAGAAAGGCACAGATACGCAGTATTTT. Amino acids: CASSQGQKGTDTQYF.

The rearrangement links TRBV19 to TRBJ1-5; tentatively, D is TRBD1 (6 bases). Germline values: CDR1 LNHDA, CDR2 SQIVND (reference sequence). The CDR3 sequence is 14 residues long. Deletions cut 3 bases from V and 6 bases from J, with 12 bases between. CDR3 nucleotide sequence: TGTGCCAGTAGTATGCTACAGGGTACTCAGCCCCAGCATTTT. Residues: CASSMLQGTQPQHF.